This T cell receptor (beta chain) was sequenced in a study of blood T cells in healthy people across ages. Primers used in a second PCR of roughly 6 to 11 cycles were a sample-barcoded 5' primer and a J-beta primer mix. TCRdb re-called the 5' RACE reads with MiXCR, one entry per CDR3 protein. This repertoire shows hundreds of thousands of distinct CDR3 sequences, under 65% found once; its top ten account for about 13%. To note about this clonotype: Its antigen is as yet unknown.

Whole-study results and caveats: Across samples, TCR beta diversity tracked strongly with naive T cell percentage.

The CDR3 totals 15 residues. Trimming cost V 5 bases and J 6 bases, with 18 bases left between them. Sequenced: blood. The chain joins TRBV12-3 or TRBV12-4 to TRBJ2-3; a weak D match, TRBD2 (5 bases). The clonotype comes from a woman older than 75 in good health. CDR3 residues: CASSPRRVAADTQYF. DNA of the CDR3: TGTGCCAGCAGTCCAAGGCGGGTAGCCGCGGATACGCAGTATTTT.